The rows below give T cell receptor beta chains drawn from one sample of a study of T cell responses to AZD1222 COVID-19 vaccine. Sequenced by immunoSEQ multiplex PCR; TCRdb stores in-frame clones only, minus some. Among approximately 150,000 clones, about 91% were seen once, and the ten largest hold roughly 3.5%. The material was peripheral blood, obtained on day 0 of MenACWY control vaccination. All receptors derive from an adult in good health. CDR3s include the opening cysteine and the closing phenylalanine or tryptophan. D genes are given only for firm matches. Not every row has a clone size; where given, it reads once, few, many or a size class.

j_gene: TRBJ2-1; v_gene: TRBV2; len: 16; abundance: NA; d_gene: TRBD2; CDR3nt: TGTGCCAGCAGTGCTCAGACTAGCGGAACCTACAATGAGCAGTTCTTC; CDR3aa: CASSAQTSGTYNEQFF
j_gene: TRBJ2-2; v_gene: TRBV4-1; len: 17; abundance: NA; d_gene: NA; CDR3nt: TGCGCCAGCAGCCAAGAACCTGGAGGGGCGAACACCGGGGAGCTGTTTTTT; CDR3aa: CASSQEPGGANTGELFF
j_gene: TRBJ2-1; v_gene: TRBV11-2; len: 14; abundance: NA; d_gene: NA; CDR3nt: TGTGCCAGCAGCCCTATCCGGGGTTACAATGAGCAGTTCTTC; CDR3aa: CASSPIRGYNEQFF
j_gene: TRBJ2-7; v_gene: TRBV9; len: 16; abundance: once; d_gene: TRBD2; CDR3nt: TGTGCCAGCAGCCGGGGGGACGGCACCTTCTCCTACGAGCAGTACTTC; CDR3aa: CASSRGDGTFSYEQYF
j_gene: TRBJ2-1; v_gene: TRBV6-2/TRBV6-3; len: 16; abundance: once; d_gene: TRBD1; CDR3nt: TGTGCCAGCAGTTACACGACAGGGCTCTCCTACAATGAGCAGTTCTTC; CDR3aa: CASSYTTGLSYNEQFF
j_gene: TRBJ1-4; v_gene: TRBV11-3; len: 15; abundance: NA; d_gene: NA; CDR3nt: TGTGCCAGCAGCTCGAGGGGAGCGTCACTCGAAAAACTGTTTTTT; CDR3aa: CASSSRGASLEKLFF
j_gene: TRBJ1-3; v_gene: TRBV12-3/TRBV12-4; len: 11; abundance: NA; d_gene: NA; CDR3nt: TGTGCCAGCAGTTTACCAAACACCATATATTTT; CDR3aa: CASSLPNTIYF
j_gene: TRBJ1-2; v_gene: TRBV5-1; len: 12; abundance: few; d_gene: NA; CDR3nt: TGCGCCAGCAGCCAGGGACACCTTGGCTACACCTTC; CDR3aa: CASSQGHLGYTF
j_gene: TRBJ2-2; v_gene: TRBV19; len: 17; abundance: NA; d_gene: NA; CDR3nt: TGTGCCAGTAGTATGTCCGCGCATGGGGGAAACACCGGGGAGCTGTTTTTT; CDR3aa: CASSMSAHGGNTGELFF
j_gene: TRBJ1-1; v_gene: TRBV5-1; len: 14; abundance: NA; d_gene: NA; CDR3nt: TGCGCCAGCAGCCAGGGGCGGGGGAACACTGAAGCTTTCTTT; CDR3aa: CASSQGRGNTEAFF
j_gene: TRBJ2-3; v_gene: TRBV19; len: 14; abundance: NA; d_gene: TRBD1; CDR3nt: TGTGCCAGTAGTCGACAGGGGGCCACAGATACGCAGTATTTT; CDR3aa: CASSRQGATDTQYF
j_gene: TRBJ1-2; v_gene: TRBV27; len: 16; abundance: NA; d_gene: NA; CDR3nt: TGTGCCAGCAGTTTATTGGCAGGACAGCTTAACTATGGCTACACCTTC; CDR3aa: CASSLLAGQLNYGYTF
j_gene: TRBJ2-3; v_gene: TRBV2; len: 16; abundance: once; d_gene: TRBD2; CDR3nt: TGTGCCAGCTCTCGCCCAGGCGGGGGGCCCACAGATACGCAGTATTTT; CDR3aa: CASSRPGGGPTDTQYF
j_gene: TRBJ1-2; v_gene: TRBV5-6; len: 15; abundance: NA; d_gene: NA; CDR3nt: TGTGCCAGCAGGGGAGCCAGGCGCGCTAACTATGGCTACACCTTC; CDR3aa: CASRGARRANYGYTF
j_gene: TRBJ2-7; v_gene: TRBV5-1; len: 14; abundance: NA; d_gene: NA; CDR3nt: TGCGCCAGCAGCTTGGCCCCTGGCTCTGACGAGCAGTACTTC; CDR3aa: CASSLAPGSDEQYF
j_gene: TRBJ2-4; v_gene: TRBV28; len: 16; abundance: NA; d_gene: NA; CDR3nt: TGTGCCAGCAGTGCCCGGGACGCAGTAGCCAAAAACATTCAGTACTTC; CDR3aa: CASSARDAVAKNIQYF